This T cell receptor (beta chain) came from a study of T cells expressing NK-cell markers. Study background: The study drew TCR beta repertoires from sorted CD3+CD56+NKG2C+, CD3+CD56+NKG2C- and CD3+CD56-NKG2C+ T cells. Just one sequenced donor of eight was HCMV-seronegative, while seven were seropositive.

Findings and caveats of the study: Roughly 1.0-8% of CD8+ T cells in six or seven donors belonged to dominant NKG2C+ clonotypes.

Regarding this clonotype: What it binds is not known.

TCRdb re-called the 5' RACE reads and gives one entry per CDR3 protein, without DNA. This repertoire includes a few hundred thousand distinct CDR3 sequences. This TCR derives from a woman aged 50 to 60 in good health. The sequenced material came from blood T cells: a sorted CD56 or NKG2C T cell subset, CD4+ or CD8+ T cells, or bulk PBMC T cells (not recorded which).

This CDR3 reads CASKSRVAGNTIYF. The genes are TRBV5-1 and TRBJ1-3; TCRdb reports TRBD1, a call that lacks DNA to check it against. Germline V gives CDR1 SGHRS, CDR2 YFSETQ. The CDR3 contains 14 residues.